The 26 T cell receptor beta chains below come from one sample, sequenced in a study of response to subunit inactivated influenza vaccine. TCRdb independently ran MiXCR on the RT-PCR reads; one entry per CDR3 protein. The sample gives almost 250,000 distinct CDR3 sequences, 12% of which show up once; about 7.8% is in the top ten. The sequencing here drew on non-naive T cells sorted from PBMCs, taken roughly 2 weeks before vaccination. The receptors were gathered from a man aged 45-60 years who received an inactivated influenza vaccine.

Here the CDR3 DNA reads TGCGCCAGCAGCCAAGAACCGGGACAGACTAACTATGGCTACACCTTC. Protein sequence: CASSQEPGQTNYGYTF. The V gene is TRBV4-1, the J gene TRBJ1-2; 7 bases map to TRBD1. Germline V gene lookup returns CDR1 MGHRA and CDR2 YSYEKL. This CDR3 is 16 amino acids long. The J segment lost 0 bases and the V segment lost 0 bases, leaving 4 bases of the junction unmatched.

The chain carries TRBV2 and TRBJ1-2; D not certain. This CDR3 is 12 amino acids long. CDR1 SNHLY and CDR2 FYNNEI come from the germline V gene. The germline V and J ends were trimmed by 6 bases and 1 base, with 6 bases remaining between them. CDR3 in amino acids: CASRSLNYGYTF. For the CDR3, the DNA is TGTGCCAGCAGGTCCCTTAACTATGGCTACACCTTC.

J is TRBJ1-3 and V is TRBV7-2; D might be TRBD1 (5 bases). V gave up 5 bases and J gave up 0 bases, with 11 bases separating them. CDR1 and CDR2 (germline): SGHTA, FQGNSA. CDR3 length: 15 amino acids. The CDR3 protein is CASSMSRDSGNTIYF. The CDR3 nucleotides read TGTGCCAGCAGCATGTCCAGGGACTCTGGAAACACCATATATTTT.

This clonotype was recorded many times. The chain uses TRBV28 and TRBJ2-3, with 9 bases matching TRBD1. This CDR3 has 19 amino acids. The germline CDR1 and CDR2 sequences are MDHEN and SYDVKM. Trimming took 5 bases from V and 2 from J; bases not matched to a gene: 17. CDR3 sequence: CASSPKRYRGRRFTDTQYF. Written as DNA, the CDR3 is TGTGCCAGCAGTCCAAAACGGTACAGGGGGCGCCGATTCACAGATACGCAGTATTTT. The complete variable domain, with remaining parts taken from reference TRBV28 and TRBJ2-3, reads DVKVTQSSRYLVKRTGEKVFLECVQDMDHENMFWYRQDPGLGLRLIYFSYDVKMKEKGDIPEGYSVSREKKERFSLILESASTNQTSMYLCASSPKRYRGRRFTDTQYFGPGTRLTVL.

This clonotype was observed a handful of times. The V call is TRBV28, the J call TRBJ2-2; the D is unclear. This CDR3 contains 12 residues. Deletions cut 7 bases from V and 4 bases from J, with 7 bases between. The germline V gene has CDR1 MDHEN and CDR2 SYDVKM. The CDR3 reads CASNTPTGELFF. CDR3 nucleotide sequence: TGTGCCAGCAACACACCCACCGGGGAGCTGTTTTTT.

The chain recombines TRBV7-2 with TRBJ2-7; 7 bases align to TRBD1. V dropped 5 bases and J dropped 1; count of bases not matched to a gene: 5. The CDR3 consists of 14 residues. The germline CDR1 and CDR2 sequences are SGHTA and FQGNSA. The CDR3 sequence: CASSPGTVSYEQYF. The CDR3 DNA reads as TGTGCCAGCAGCCCCGGGACAGTTTCCTACGAGCAGTACTTC.

In its sample, this clonotype was seen a few times. V gene TRBV29-1 combines with J gene TRBJ2-3; 7 nucleotides align to TRBD1. Germline V gene lookup returns CDR1 SQVTM and CDR2 ANQGSEA. J was trimmed by 6 bases and V by 3 bases; bases with no gene match: 9. This CDR3 is built from 14 residues. CDR3 sequence: CSVDGEGGLDTQYF. In DNA form, the CDR3 reads TGCAGCGTTGATGGGGAAGGGGGCCTGGATACGCAGTATTTT.

The table lists this clonotype with a few counts. V is TRBV10-2 and J is TRBJ2-5; 7 bases line up with TRBD1. Germline V gives CDR1 WSHSY, CDR2 SAAADI. V lost 2 bases and J lost 5; bases outside the gene matches: 2. The CDR3 sequence is 13 residues long. The CDR3, as DNA: TGCGCCAGCAGTGAGCCGACAGGGGAGACCCAGTACTTC. Protein sequence: CASSEPTGETQYF.

This clonotype was picked up many times. V usage is TRBV5-1 and J usage is TRBJ2-2, with D perhaps TRBD1 or TRBD2 (5 bases each). The germline V gene encodes CDR1 SGHRS and CDR2 YFSETQ. With 7 bases removed from V and 2 bases from J, the gap between germline ends came to 15 bases. This CDR3 comprises 15 residues. CDR3 amino acids: CASGLRGANTGELFF. CDR3 bases: TGCGCCAGCGGCCTAAGGGGAGCCAACACCGGGGAGCTGTTTTTT.

The table lists this clonotype with a few counts. This rearrangement joins TRBV29-1 to TRBJ2-5; 11 positions match TRBD2. V lost 5 bases, J lost 10 bases, and 6 bases stayed unmatched. The CDR3 sequence is 12 residues long. Germline V CDR1 and CDR2: SQVTM, ANQGSEA. The CDR3 DNA reads as TGCAGCGTTAATAGCGGGGGGGGTCTCCAGTACTTC. Translation gives CSVNSGGGLQYF.

This clonotype was found many times. This chain links TRBV9 with TRBJ2-5, with 9 bases that match TRBD1. CDR1 is SGDLS and CDR2 is YYNGEE in the germline V gene. With V trimmed by 2 bases and J by 6 bases, 2 bases remained unmatched. The CDR3 loop spans 13 amino acids. CDR3: CASSVTGGKTQYF. As DNA, the CDR3 is TGTGCCAGCAGCGTGACAGGGGGGAAGACCCAGTACTTC.

The rearrangement links TRBV5-1 to TRBJ2-6; TRBD1 matches at 7 bases. The CDR3 sequence is 18 residues long. Germline CDR1 reads SGHRS; CDR2 reads YFSETQ. With V trimmed by 3 bases and J by 2 bases, 11 bases remained unmatched. The CDR3 region has the DNA TGCGCCAGCAGCTCACTAATATCAGACAGGGCTGGGGCCAACGTCCTGACTTTC. Amino acid sequence: CASSSLISDRAGANVLTF.

The chain is built from TRBV30 and TRBJ2-5; possibly TRBD2 for D (5 bases). This CDR3 has 12 residues. With 4 bases removed from V and 5 bases from J, the gap between germline ends came to 11 bases. Germline V gene data show CDR1 as GTSNPN and CDR2 as SVGIG (reference sequence). In DNA form, the CDR3 reads TGTGCCTGGACCGGGGAGTCGGAGACCCAGTACTTC. As protein: CAWTGESETQYF.

This clonotype has at least ten counts. The V gene is TRBV27, the J gene TRBJ2-3, with 10 bases that match TRBD1. The CDR3 sequence is 16 residues long. CDR1 and CDR2 from the germline V gene are MNHEY and SMNVEV (reference sequence). J lost 4 bases, V lost 1 base, and 5 bases had no gene match. CDR3: CASSLFGTGEPDTQYF. CDR3 DNA: TGTGCCAGCAGTTTATTTGGGACAGGGGAGCCAGATACGCAGTATTTT.

The V call is TRBV4-3, the J call TRBJ1-4; the D gene is possibly TRBD1 (5 bases). The CDR3 covers 15 residues. Looked up from germline, CDR1 is LGHNA and CDR2 is YSLEER. V was clipped by 1 base and J by 6 bases, with 12 bases between them. DNA of the CDR3: TGCGCCAGCAGCCAAGTTTCAGGGTCGGATGAAAAACTGTTTTTT. Translating gives CASSQVSGSDEKLFF.

This clonotype came up a few times. The V and J genes are TRBV5-5 and TRBJ2-5, with 10 bases matching TRBD2. Per germline, CDR1 SGHKS and CDR2 YYEKEE (reference sequence). With 0 bases clipped from V and 5 bases from J, the junction kept 7 bases outside the gene matches. CDR3 size: 16 residues. The CDR3 sequence is CASSLEREGRYETQYF. CDR3 in DNA: TGTGCCAGCAGCTTGGAGCGGGAGGGCCGGTATGAGACCCAGTACTTC.

This clonotype appeared many times. V gene TRBV29-1 combines with J gene TRBJ2-1, with 8 bases fitting TRBD1. V was clipped by 7 bases and J by 7 bases; unmatched bases: 12. Germline V gene lookup returns CDR1 SQVTM and CDR2 ANQGSEA. This CDR3 is built from 14 residues. The CDR3 protein is CSAGAGTGRNEQFF. CDR3 coding DNA: TGCAGCGCCGGGGCCGGGACAGGACGAAATGAGCAGTTCTTC.

This clonotype occurred many times. The gene calls are TRBV7-2 and TRBJ2-2, with a weak D call TRBD1 (6 bases). Germline CDR1 and CDR2: SGHTA and FQGNSA. The CDR3 is 14 amino acids. Trimming removed 4 bases from V and 5 bases from J, with 11 bases in between. In DNA form, the CDR3 reads TGTGCCAGCAGCTACACCAGGGGTACCGGGGAGCTGTTTTTT. Its translation is CASSYTRGTGELFF.

This clonotype was counted between two and nine times. The gene calls are TRBV18 and TRBJ2-3, with no clear D. Trimming removed 2 bases from V and 11 bases from J, with 17 bases in between. Looked up from germline, CDR1 is KGHSH and CDR2 is LQKENI. The CDR3 extends over 14 amino acids. The CDR3 DNA follows: TGTGCCAGCTCACCAAAGATGGATATGGTGGGGCAGTATTTT. This gives the protein CASSPKMDMVGQYF. Based on the CDR3 plus reference TRBV18 and TRBJ2-3, the full variable domain is NAGVMQNPRHLVRRRGQEARLRCSPMKGHSHVYWYRQLPEEGLKFMVYLQKENIIDESGMPKERFSAEFPKEGPSILRIQQVVRGDSAAYFCASSPKMDMVGQYFGPGTRLTVL.

This clonotype occurred a few times. The DNA for the CDR3 is TGCAGTATGACTAGCGGAGAAGAGACCCAGTACTTC. As protein: CSMTSGEETQYF. This rearrangement joins TRBV29-1 to TRBJ2-5; 9 bases map to TRBD2. Germline values: CDR1 SQVTM, CDR2 ANQGSEA. The CDR3 extends over 12 amino acids.

The chain joins TRBV20-1 to TRBJ2-7; the D gene is possibly TRBD2 (6 bases). CDR3 length: 14 amino acids. Trimming took 3 bases from V and 4 from J, leaving 16 bases between them. Germline lookup yields CDR1 DFQATT and CDR2 SNEGSKA (reference sequence). The CDR3 nucleotides read TGCAGTGCTAGCCGGCCCGGGGGAAGATACGAGCAGTACTTC. Its translation: CSASRPGGRYEQYF.

CDR3 DNA sequence: TGCGCCAGCAGTGAGTCTGGGCTAGCGGGACTGTGGACAGATACGCAGTATTTT. It encodes CASSESGLAGLWTDTQYF. The chain joins TRBV10-2 to TRBJ2-3, with 9 bases aligning to TRBD2. V gave up 0 bases and J gave up 3 bases; unmatched junction bases: 10. Looked up from germline, CDR1 is WSHSY and CDR2 is SAAADI. There are 18 residues in the CDR3.

This clonotype was seen at least ten times. The chain joins TRBV4-3 to TRBJ2-1; D gene uncertain. V lost 1 base, J lost 10 bases, and 17 bases lay in between. Germline V gene lookup returns CDR1 LGHNA and CDR2 YSLEER. This CDR3 spans 15 amino acids. CDR3 coding DNA: TGCGCCAGCAGCCAAGGTTTGGGCCCTCTTTCGGAGCAGTTCTTC. It codes for CASSQGLGPLSEQFF.

This chain links TRBV14 with TRBJ2-5; the D gene could be TRBD1 or TRBD2 (6 bases each). Per the germline V gene, CDR1 is SGHDN and CDR2 is FVKESK. The length of the CDR3 is 16 residues. V lost 1 base and J 4 bases, leaving 16 bases between the germline ends. The CDR3 sequence is CASSQGGARLGETQYF. The CDR3 DNA reads TGTGCCAGCAGCCAAGGGGGGGCCCGGCTAGGAGAGACCCAGTACTTC. The full variable domain, with the rest looked up from reference TRBV14 and TRBJ2-5, is EAGVTQFPSHSVIEKGQTVTLRCDPISGHDNLYWYRRVMGKEIKFLLHFVKESKQDESGMPNNRFLAERTGGTYSTLKVQPAELEDSGVYFCASSQGGARLGETQYFGPGTRLLVL.

In DNA form, the CDR3 reads TGCGCCAAGATGACAGGGGTCGGCGTTTATGGCTACACCTTC. Translation gives CAKMTGVGVYGYTF. The genes are TRBV5-1 and TRBJ1-2; 8 bases match TRBD1. This CDR3 contains 14 residues. CDR1 and CDR2 (germline): SGHRS, YFSETQ. The J segment lost 5 bases and the V segment lost 9 bases, leaving 12 bases of the junction unmatched.

This clonotype was picked up many times. The chain is built from TRBV20-1 and TRBJ2-3; no definite D call. The CDR3 has 13 residues. Trimming removed 4 bases at V and 3 bases at J, with 11 bases between. Germline lookup yields CDR1 DFQATT and CDR2 SNEGSKA (reference sequence). CDR3 nucleotides: TGCAGTGCTATCGACCAGGAGACAGATACGCAGTATTTT. As protein: CSAIDQETDTQYF.